One and the same sample provided the 32 T cell receptor beta chains below, sequenced in a study of human T cells and chemical hapten exposure. Stated time point: patch test 1, 2 weeks after DPC sensitization. Treatment specified: therapeutic diphenylcyclopropenone sensitization with weekly scalp DPC. Each CDR3 protein is one row after TCRdb ran MiXCR on the RACE reads. The sample shows tens of thousands of distinct CDR3 sequences, approximately 8.6% of them seen only once. Here the sequenced sample was whole blood, taken in connection with sensitization to the hapten diphenylcyclopropenone (DPC). The source is a woman aged 35 to 49 with alopecia areata. Some clones in this sample may be carry-over from other donors' samples.

This clonotype was counted at least ten times. The chain recombines TRBV28 with TRBJ2-7, with D possibly being TRBD1 (6 bases). The CDR3 spans 14 residues. Trimming stripped 3 bases from V and 0 bases from J, with 9 bases between. Germline CDR1 and CDR2: MDHEN and SYDVKM. The CDR3, as DNA: TGTGCCAGCAGTTTCCGAGGGGGCTCCTACGAGCAGTACTTC. Protein sequence: CASSFRGGSYEQYF.

This clonotype was picked up a small number of times. This chain joins TRBV6-1 and TRBJ2-3, with TRBD2 identical over 9 bases. Germline-derived CDR1 and CDR2 are MNHNS and SASEGT. Trimming took 3 bases from V and 0 from J; bases not matched to a gene: 13. There are 19 residues in the CDR3. The chain's CDR3 is CASSDSSAGGLWSTDTQYF. In DNA, the CDR3 is TGTGCCAGCAGTGATAGTTCGGCGGGGGGGCTTTGGAGCACAGATACGCAGTATTTT.

This clonotype was seen ten or more times. The chain joins TRBV5-5 to TRBJ1-2, with 9 bases identical to TRBD1. The trim removed 3 bases at V and 5 bases at J, leaving 2 bases unmatched. There are 13 residues in the CDR3. Germline CDR1 and CDR2: SGHKS and YYEKEE (reference sequence). Written as DNA, the CDR3 is TGTGCCAGCAGCTGGACAGGGGATTATGGCTACACCTTC. Its protein product is CASSWTGDYGYTF.

This clonotype was observed many times. V usage is TRBV4-1 and J usage is TRBJ1-4; D ambiguous. Germline V gene sequence: CDR1 MGHRA, CDR2 YSYEKL. CDR3 size: 14 residues. The V end lost 8 bases, the J end lost 5 bases, and 15 bases lay between the germline ends. In DNA, the CDR3 is TGCGCCAGCGGGCTTCCGCGACGGAATGAAAAACTGTTTTTT. This gives the protein CASGLPRRNEKLFF.

In its sample, this clonotype was seen a few times. This rearrangement joins TRBV27 to TRBJ1-5; 7 bases agree with TRBD1. From germline, CDR1 is MNHEY and CDR2 SMNVEV (reference sequence). The trim removed 4 bases at V and 1 base at J, leaving 10 bases unmatched. CDR3 length equals 17 residues. The CDR3 DNA follows: TGTGCCAGCAGTTCATACTCAAGGGGGCAAAGCAATCAGCCCCAGCATTTT. It specifies CASSSYSRGQSNQPQHF.

There are many counts of this clonotype. The V and J genes are TRBV4-3 and TRBJ1-3, with TRBD1 matching 8 bases. The V gene's germline CDR1 is LGHNA and CDR2 YSLEER. This CDR3 spans 19 amino acids. V lost 0 bases and J lost 0; bases outside the gene matches: 10. CDR3 sequence reads: CASSQDVGQGFLSGNTIYF. In nucleotides, the CDR3 is TGCGCCAGCAGCCAAGATGTAGGACAGGGTTTTCTCTCTGGAAACACCATATATTTT.

This clonotype was counted between two and nine times. V gene TRBV4-3 combines with J gene TRBJ2-2; a possible D gene is TRBD2 (5 bases). Germline assignment: CDR1 LGHNA and CDR2 YSLEER. The V and J ends lost 1 base and 2 bases respectively, with 23 bases between them. CDR3 length: 20 amino acids. This CDR3 reads CASSQGGPYRADVNTGELFF. CDR3 in DNA: TGCGCCAGCAGCCAAGGAGGGCCTTATCGGGCGGATGTTAACACCGGGGAGCTGTTTTTT.

Notes on this clonotype: Germline and junction disagree at one end, which may indicate a read error. The chain combines TRBV12-3 or TRBV12-4 with TRBJ1-2, with a tentative D call TRBD1 (5 bases). This CDR3 comprises 13 residues. CDR3 sequence (DNA): TGTACCAGCAAACCCGGGACGCTTTATGGCTACACCTTC. Translated, it gives CTSKPGTLYGYTF.

There are many counts of this clonotype. The rearrangement uses TRBV7-9 and TRBJ2-7; a weak D match, TRBD1 (5 bases). Trimming removed 1 base at V and 3 bases at J, with 10 bases between. The CDR3 spans 14 residues. Germline CDR1 reads SEHNR; CDR2 reads FQNEAQ (reference sequence). CDR3 sequence: CASSLEVRDYEQYF. The CDR3, as DNA: TGTGCCAGCAGCTTAGAGGTCAGGGACTACGAGCAGTACTTC.

The sample holds many counts of this clonotype. This chain uses TRBV29-1 with TRBJ2-3; D uncertain. Deletions cut 7 bases from V and 2 bases from J, with 10 bases between. The CDR3 has 12 residues. Germline V gene lookup returns CDR1 SQVTM and CDR2 ANQGSEA. The CDR3 here is CSAPHDTDTQYF. DNA for the CDR3: TGCAGCGCTCCCCACGACACAGATACGCAGTATTTT.

This clonotype occurred many times. The chain links TRBV2 to TRBJ2-7; 7 nucleotides align to TRBD2. The V and J ends lost 10 bases and 0 bases, in that order; junction bases with no gene match: 15. Germline CDR1 reads SNHLY; CDR2 reads FYNNEI. This CDR3 contains 16 residues. The CDR3 here is CATDRARGVSSYEQYF. The CDR3 nucleotides read TGTGCCACCGATAGGGCCCGGGGGGTAAGCTCCTACGAGCAGTACTTC.

This clonotype was counted at least ten times. The chain employs TRBV4-3 and TRBJ2-2; 7 positions agree with TRBD2. This CDR3 is built from 15 residues. Per the germline V gene, CDR1 is LGHNA and CDR2 is YSLEER. The ends lost 3 bases at V and 6 bases at J; junction bases unmatched: 7. CDR3 region: CASSQARLAAGELFF. CDR3 nucleotides: TGCGCCAGCAGCCAGGCCCGACTAGCAGCCGGGGAGCTGTTTTTT.

This clonotype was counted many times. This chain joins TRBV5-6 and TRBJ2-3; unclear D gene. Trimming removed 3 bases at V and 1 base at J, with 6 bases between. The CDR3 length is 13 residues. Looked up from germline, CDR1 is SGHDT and CDR2 is YYEEEE. The CDR3, as DNA: TGTGCCAGCAGCTCCCTTCGCACAGATACGCAGTATTTT. It codes for CASSSLRTDTQYF.

This chain links TRBV7-2 with TRBJ1-2, with 8 positions matching TRBD1. This CDR3 is 13 amino acids long. The V gene end was trimmed by 3 bases and the J gene end by 13 bases; junction bases not matched to a gene: 10. Per the germline V gene, CDR1 is SGHTA and CDR2 is FQGNSA. The CDR3 loop reads CASSFTGTGLSTF. The DNA of the CDR3 is TGTGCCAGCAGCTTCACCGGGACAGGCCTCTCCACCTTC.

The CDR3 sequence: CASSSEYTQYF. As DNA, the CDR3 is TGTGCCAGCAGTTCGGAGTATACGCAGTATTTT. The J gene is TRBJ2-3, the V gene TRBV7-2, with no clear D. V lost 6 bases to trimming and J lost 7 bases, with 8 bases between them. The CDR3 runs to 11 residues. CDR1 SGHTA and CDR2 FQGNSA come from the germline V gene.

Many counts were recorded for this clonotype. CDR3 in DNA: TGCGCCAGCAGCCAAGATACAGGGACTGGGGCCAACGTCCTGACTTTC. Its protein product is CASSQDTGTGANVLTF. The chain recombines TRBV4-3 with TRBJ2-6; D is perhaps TRBD1 (6 bases). The CDR3 runs 16 residues. V gave up 0 bases and J gave up 2 bases, with 8 bases separating them. Germline V lookup: CDR1 LGHNA, CDR2 YSLEER.

This chain joins TRBV6-6 and TRBJ2-2, with unresolved D. Germline V gene data show CDR1 as MNHNY and CDR2 as SVGAGI (reference sequence). Between the trimmed V and J ends, which lost 0 bases and 3 bases, there was a span of 11 bases. The CDR3 loop spans 16 amino acids. The DNA for the CDR3 is TGTGCCAGCAGTTACTCGAATGCTGGGCACACCGGGGAGCTGTTTTTT. Protein sequence: CASSYSNAGHTGELFF.

The table lists this clonotype with many counts. The CDR3 coding sequence is TGTGCCAGCAGGCGATCCCTTCGGGGCCCCGCCCAGTACTTC. This codes for CASRRSLRGPAQYF. The chain combines TRBV6-5 with TRBJ2-5; D might be TRBD1 or TRBD2, each matching 5 bases. V lost 6 bases, J lost 9 bases, and 20 bases lay in between. This CDR3 contains 14 residues. Germline V gene sequence: CDR1 MNHEY, CDR2 SVGAGI.

This clonotype was counted ten times or more. The J gene is TRBJ1-5, the V gene TRBV4-2, with TRBD1 matching 9 bases. V gave up 4 bases and J gave up 0 bases; unmatched junction bases: 13. Germline lookup yields CDR1 LGHNA and CDR2 YNFKEQ. The length of the CDR3 is 19 residues. The CDR3 DNA is TGTGCCAGCAGCCTGGGATTGACAGGGGGGTCATATAGCAATCAGCCCCAGCATTTT. It translates to CASSLGLTGGSYSNQPQHF.

This clonotype was seen many times. V usage is TRBV20-1 and J usage is TRBJ1-2; 12 bases map to TRBD1. The CDR3 length is 14 residues. V was pared by 6 bases and J by 7 bases, with 9 bases of the junction left unmatched. Germline loops: CDR1 DFQATT, CDR2 SNEGSKA (reference sequence). The CDR3 coding sequence is TGCAGTGCGTTCTCCGGGACAGGGGGCGTTGGCTACACCTTC. Translation: CSAFSGTGGVGYTF.

The chain couples TRBV20-1 to TRBJ1-5, with D hard to call. This CDR3 is built from 15 residues. The V end was cut by 1 base, the J end by 1 base, with 11 bases between. Per the germline V gene, CDR1 is DFQATT and CDR2 is SNEGSKA (reference sequence). CDR3 nucleotides: TGCAGTGCTAGAGTGTCTGGGAGGAGCAATCAGCCCCAGCATTTT. Translation gives CSARVSGRSNQPQHF.

This chain uses TRBV19 with TRBJ1-5; D unclear. Germline-derived CDR1 and CDR2 are LNHDA and SQIVND (reference sequence). V lost 6 bases, J lost 3 bases, and 12 bases lay in between. This CDR3 has 14 amino acids. The CDR3 DNA is TGTGCCAGTAGCCCTTCGGGGTACAATCAGCCCCAGCATTTT. As protein: CASSPSGYNQPQHF.

This clonotype was seen many times. The chain is built from TRBV6-6 and TRBJ1-1; tentative D call: TRBD1 (5 bases). The CDR3 runs 14 residues. V lost 6 bases, J lost 0 bases, and 11 bases lay in between. In germline, CDR1 is MNHNY, CDR2 SVGAGI (reference sequence). The CDR3 protein is CASRLGGLNTEAFF. CDR3 in DNA: TGTGCCAGCAGGCTGGGGGGTCTGAACACTGAAGCTTTCTTT.

The rearrangement joins TRBV7-3 to TRBJ2-3; 11 positions match TRBD2. Looked up from germline, CDR1 is SGHTA and CDR2 is FQGTGA. This CDR3 is built from 16 residues. The V and J ends lost 5 bases and 2 bases, in that order; junction bases with no gene match: 6. CDR3 coding DNA: TGTGCCAGCAGCCTGGGGACTAGCGGTCACACAGATACGCAGTATTTT. It specifies CASSLGTSGHTDTQYF.

The chain uses TRBV4-2 and TRBJ1-6, with a weak D call TRBD1 (5 bases). CDR1 and CDR2 from the germline V gene are LGHNA and YNFKEQ. V lost 2 bases and J 10 bases, leaving 12 bases between the germline ends. CDR3 length equals 14 residues. The CDR3 nucleotides read TGTGCCAGCAGCCAATGGGACGAGAACTCACCCCTCCACTTT. This encodes CASSQWDENSPLHF.

This clonotype appeared many times. The chain has TRBV29-1 and TRBJ1-3; weak D call: TRBD1 (5 bases). Trimming stripped 6 bases from V and 0 bases from J, with 12 bases between. Germline V gene lookup returns CDR1 SQVTM and CDR2 ANQGSEA. The CDR3 runs 14 residues. The DNA for the CDR3 is TGCAGCGTCCGTTCGGGGGTCTCTGGAAACACCATATATTTT. The encoded protein is CSVRSGVSGNTIYF.

This clonotype was recorded many times. This chain connects TRBV4-2 to TRBJ1-2; a possible D gene is TRBD1 (5 bases). Germline CDR1 and CDR2: LGHNA and YNFKEQ. The CDR3 contains 15 residues. The V end lost 0 bases, the J end lost 8 bases, and 16 bases lay between the germline ends. The CDR3 loop is CASSQDQTRDRGYTF. For the CDR3, the DNA is TGTGCCAGCAGCCAAGATCAAACCCGGGACCGGGGCTACACCTTC.

This clonotype was picked up many times. The chain has TRBV6-2 or TRBV6-3 and TRBJ2-4; a weak D match, TRBD2 (5 bases). Trimming stripped 5 bases from V and 9 bases from J, with 14 bases between. CDR3 size: 13 residues. Germline V gene data show CDR1 as MNHEY and CDR2 as SVGEGT. CDR3 amino acids: CASSLKLGGIQYF. In DNA, the CDR3 is TGTGCCAGCAGTCTTAAACTAGGTGGCATTCAGTACTTC.

This clonotype appeared many times. The genes are TRBV18 and TRBJ1-1; D call uncertain. The CDR3 has 15 amino acids. The germline V and J ends were trimmed by 0 bases and 3 bases, with 11 bases remaining between them. Germline CDR1 reads KGHSH; CDR2 reads LQKENI. The CDR3 loop is CASSPPSLTDTEAFF. For the CDR3, the DNA is TGTGCCAGCTCACCACCGTCACTGACGGACACTGAAGCTTTCTTT.

This clonotype was seen more than once but under ten times. The CDR3 DNA sequence: TGTGCCAGCAGCTTAGAACTCCTCCCCCCTACAGATACGCAGTATTTT. Its translation: CASSLELLPPTDTQYF. The rearrangement joins TRBV7-2 to TRBJ2-3; no clear D gene. The germline gives CDR1 SGHTA, CDR2 FQGNSA. The V end lost 1 base, the J end lost 3 bases, and 14 bases lay between the germline ends. The CDR3 is 16 residues long. The full variable domain, rest sourced from reference TRBV7-2 and TRBJ2-3, is GAGVSQSPSNKVTEKGKDVELRCDPISGHTALYWYRQSLGQGLEFLIYFQGNSAPDKSGLPSDRFSAERTGGSVSTLTIQRTQQEDSAVYLCASSLELLPPTDTQYFGPGTRLTVL.

As regards this clonotype: A read error may be the cause here, since a much bigger clone is one base away. The chain has TRBV5-1 and TRBJ2-1; 9 nucleotides agree with TRBD1. This CDR3 has 15 residues. Germline CDR1 reads SGHRS; CDR2 reads YFSETQ. The CDR3, as DNA: TGCGTCAGCAGCTTGGAGGGGACAGGGCACAATGAGCAGTTCTTC. Its protein product is CVSSLEGTGHNEQFF.

This clonotype showed up just a few times. An end of the junction differs from the germline gene, which may be a read error. This sequence joins TRBV28 and TRBJ2-7; 10 bases align to TRBD2. In germline, CDR1 is MDHEN, CDR2 SYDVKM. There are 12 residues in the CDR3. The CDR3 nucleotides are TGTGCCAGCCGTGGAGGGGGACTAGCGCCTACCTTC. Translation gives CASRGGGLAPTF.